A selection of T cell receptor beta chains follows, all from one sample in a study of blood T cell repertoires in COVID-19. Method: immunoSEQ multiplex PCR; TCRdb's copy keeps in-frame clones and lacks some. The table has about 210,000 clones, 88% seen once. Sequencing input: peripheral blood. The receptor set was obtained from a man between 65 and 85 years old with acute or convalescent COVID-19. Each CDR3 is given with its conserved first and last residue. Each record gives: V gene, CDR3 protein.

V: TRBV4-2
CDR3: CASSQGPGLSNEQFF

V: TRBV3-1/TRBV3-2
CDR3: CASSRNGVNTEAFF

V: TRBV7-8
CDR3: CASSLARQGEPQHF

V: TRBV6-5
CDR3: CASSYNGKQGGYTF

V: TRBV7-9
CDR3: CASRLQGLPTDTQYF

V: TRBV3-1/TRBV3-2
CDR3: CASSQARRGTEAFF

V: TRBV28
CDR3: CASSPGQGEAQPQHF

V: TRBV2
CDR3: CASSELWGGHEQFF

V: TRBV9
CDR3: CASSVVPGSSDTQYF

V: TRBV27
CDR3: CASSFFWTGGNTGELFF

V: TRBV2
CDR3: CASSAREGRVNEQFF

V: TRBV5-1
CDR3: CASSLGTGGHGYTF

V: TRBV10-3
CDR3: CAISESGEGSFSGELFF

V: TRBV6-5
CDR3: CASRRNTGTYEQYF

V: TRBV6-6
CDR3: CASSPGQNEAFF

V: TRBV4-3
CDR3: CASSQDGIRPNEQFF

V: TRBV10-3
CDR3: CAISEEQGYTEAFF

V: TRBV9
CDR3: CASSGQAGGPLSGEQYF

V: TRBV9
CDR3: CASSARDSPEGQPQHF

V: TRBV29-1
CDR3: CSVSAGVSTGELFF

V: TRBV20-1
CDR3: CSASAGTHTDTQYF

V: TRBV2
CDR3: CASRDGQGMNTEAFF

V: TRBV2
CDR3: CASRSGTGYHSPLHF

V: TRBV19
CDR3: CASSILCRTVCFYEQYF

V: TRBV7-8
CDR3: CASSLVPSLAGELFF

V: TRBV19
CDR3: CASSQKQGVDGYTF

V: TRBV4-1
CDR3: CASRDPGQGDYGYTF

V: TRBV6-5
CDR3: CASSRPTDNEQFF

V: TRBV7-3
CDR3: CASSARVVLAGDNNEQFF